Following are 31 T cell receptor beta chains from one sample sequenced in a study of Graves' ophthalmopathy and Graves' hyperthyroidism. The sequenced template was RNA, covering the TCR beta CDR3 region. After a first-round RT-PCR with HTBI primers, a second-round multiplex PCR was run. Via MiXCR, TCRdb re-called the multiplex PCR reads, giving one row per CDR3 protein. Of 620,000 or so distinct CDR3 sequences in the sample, 20% to 25% were seen once. The specimen was peripheral blood. The receptors were sampled from a woman aged 18-30 years with stable Graves' hyperthyroidism. Some clones in this sample may be carry-over from other donors' samples.

This clonotype was picked up a small number of times. The chain couples TRBV12-3 or TRBV12-4 to TRBJ2-5; possible D gene TRBD1, 6 bases. The germline V and J ends were trimmed by 7 bases and 5 bases, with 20 bases remaining between them. The length of the CDR3 is 15 residues. The DNA for the CDR3 is TGTGCCAGCACATTGCGCAGGGGTGAGGGTGAGACCCAGTACTTC. Protein: CASTLRRGEGETQYF.

In its sample, this clonotype was seen many times. The rearrangement uses TRBV11-2 and TRBJ2-7, with D possibly being TRBD1 (6 bases). Germline V gene lookup returns CDR1 SGHAT and CDR2 FQNNGV. Trimming removed 2 bases at V and 3 bases at J, with 11 bases between. The CDR3 is 14 amino acids. The CDR3: CASSLLGQNYEQYF. CDR3 DNA sequence: TGTGCCAGCAGCTTACTGGGACAAAACTACGAGCAGTACTTC.

This clonotype came up many times. This chain links TRBV6-5 with TRBJ1-1; unclear D gene. The CDR3 runs to 15 residues. Trimming took off 0 bases at V and 4 bases at J, with 12 bases between the two ends. Germline CDR1 and CDR2: MNHEY and SVGAGI. The CDR3 loop reads CASSYSTPGPTEAFF. The CDR3 DNA reads TGTGCCAGCAGTTACTCTACCCCCGGGCCCACTGAAGCTTTCTTT.

This clonotype was observed a handful of times. V usage is TRBV7-6 and J usage is TRBJ1-2; D gene unclear. Trimming took 6 bases from V and 6 from J, leaving 23 bases between them. The CDR3 consists of 16 residues. Germline loops: CDR1 SGHVS, CDR2 FNYEAQ. CDR3 DNA sequence: TGTGCCAGCAGTTCCGGGGATCTCCCCTCCGCGGATGGCTACACCTTC. Its translation: CASSSGDLPSADGYTF.

This clonotype was detected ten times or more. This sequence joins TRBV30 and TRBJ1-1; TRBD1 aligns across 7 bases. The CDR3 spans 12 residues. V trimming: 1 base; J trimming: 7 bases; junction bases outside the gene matches: 3. Germline CDR1 is GTSNPN and CDR2 is SVGIG (reference sequence). The CDR3 is CAWSEGAVEAFF. Written as DNA, the CDR3 is TGTGCCTGGAGTGAGGGGGCAGTTGAAGCTTTCTTT.

The chain combines TRBV6-1 with TRBJ1-3; D gene uncertain. The CDR3 is 15 amino acids. V lost 1 base and J lost 0, with 7 bases in between. Germline V gene sequence: CDR1 MNHNS, CDR2 SASEGT. The CDR3, as DNA: TGTGCCAGCAGTGAAGAACAGTCCTCTGGAAACACCATATATTTT. Its protein product is CASSEEQSSGNTIYF.

The chain's CDR3 is CASSSHLYGYTF. The CDR3 DNA reads TGTGCCAGCAGCTCACACTTATATGGCTACACCTTC. The V call is TRBV6-1, the J call TRBJ1-2; no clear D. The V gene lost 6 bases and the J gene lost 5 bases, with 10 bases spanning the gap. Per germline, CDR1 MNHNS and CDR2 SASEGT. The CDR3 runs to 12 residues.

The chain employs TRBV12-3 or TRBV12-4 and TRBJ2-7; no reliable D call. The germline V and J ends were trimmed by 3 bases and 3 bases, with 12 bases remaining between them. The CDR3 length is 14 residues. CDR3 coding DNA: TGTGCCAGCAGTTTGGACGGACCATTCTACGAGCAGTACTTC. It yields the protein CASSLDGPFYEQYF.

This clonotype was observed at least ten times. Its ends do not fully match the called genes, so a read error is possible. V usage is TRBV6-1 and J usage is TRBJ2-7, with 7 bases fitting TRBD2. The CDR3 contains 15 residues. Germline V gives CDR1 MNHNS, CDR2 SASEGT. The CDR3 DNA reads as TGTGCCAGCAGCGAAGCTTGGGGGGGATTATACGAGCAGTACTTC. Translation: CASSEAWGGLYEQYF.

At least ten counts were recorded for this clonotype. The chain couples TRBV30 to TRBJ2-7, with a possible D match to TRBD2 (5 bases). The V end was cut by 0 bases, the J end by 6 bases, with 9 bases between. CDR3 length equals 12 residues. Germline CDR1 is GTSNPN and CDR2 is SVGIG (reference sequence). The CDR3 region has the DNA TGTGCCTGGAGTGTAATGGGGAGCGAGCAGTACTTC. Protein product: CAWSVMGSEQYF.

As to this clonotype: This sequence may be a read error, since a much larger clone differs from it by one base. Lacking the conserved final phenylalanine or tryptophan, this CDR3 likely reflects a read error. This rearrangement joins TRBV28 to TRBJ2-7; D possibly corresponds to TRBD2 (5 bases). Germline V gene lookup returns CDR1 MDHEN and CDR2 SYDVKM. The CDR3 is made up of 16 amino acids. CDR3 region: CASSQHGRARVDEQYL. CDR3 sequence (DNA): TGCGCCAGCAGCCAACATGGACGGGCGCGGGTGGACGAGCAGTACCTC.

This clonotype was seen ten or more times. The chain recombines TRBV12-3 or TRBV12-4 with TRBJ1-1; TRBD1 is a possible D gene (5 bases). V lost 3 bases and J lost 2, with 10 bases in between. The CDR3 is made up of 14 amino acids. The CDR3 coding sequence is TGTGCCAGCAGTTTTCAGGGAATAAACACTGAAGCTTTCTTT. Translated, it gives CASSFQGINTEAFF.

This clonotype was counted ten times or more. The chain carries TRBV12-3 or TRBV12-4 and TRBJ1-1, with TRBD1 as a possible D gene (5 bases). The CDR3 length is 15 residues. V gave up 6 bases and J gave up 2 bases, with 16 bases separating them. The CDR3 is CASSSSGTANTEAFF. CDR3 coding DNA: TGTGCCAGCAGCTCCTCCGGGACGGCAAACACTGAAGCTTTCTTT.

This clonotype was counted a few times. This chain connects TRBV12-3 or TRBV12-4 to TRBJ1-1; 7 positions match TRBD1. With 6 bases clipped from V and 7 bases from J, the junction kept 5 bases outside the gene matches. The CDR3 is made up of 12 amino acids. The CDR3 loop reads CASSRGQVEAFF. CDR3 bases: TGTGCCAGCAGCAGAGGACAGGTTGAAGCTTTCTTT.

This clonotype was observed at least ten times. The chain employs TRBV12-3 or TRBV12-4 and TRBJ2-5; tentatively, D is TRBD1 (5 bases). The CDR3 is 13 amino acids. Trimming removed 5 bases at V and 2 bases at J, with 9 bases between. The CDR3 DNA is TGTGCCAGCAGTATAAGGGGTCAAGAGACCCAGTACTTC. Translation gives CASSIRGQETQYF.

The chain combines TRBV28 with TRBJ1-5; TRBD1 agrees at 8 bases. From germline, CDR1 is MDHEN and CDR2 SYDVKM. The CDR3 is 13 residues long. The J segment lost 6 bases and the V segment lost 10 bases, leaving 8 bases of the junction unmatched. The CDR3 nucleotides are TGTGCCACACGTGAGACAGGGGTTCAGCCCCAGCATTTT. Protein: CATRETGVQPQHF.

The chain recombines TRBV12-3 or TRBV12-4 with TRBJ2-6, with 9 bases fitting TRBD1. The CDR3 sequence is 16 residues long. J lost 4 bases, V lost 5 bases, and 6 bases had no gene match. This CDR3 is CASSPGQGLGANVLTF. The CDR3 nucleotides are TGTGCCAGCAGTCCGGGACAGGGTTTGGGGGCCAACGTCCTGACTTTC.

Many counts were recorded for this clonotype. The rearrangement joins TRBV7-9 to TRBJ2-4; no reliable D call. V was cut by 5 bases and J by 0 bases, with 14 bases left in between. Germline-derived CDR1 and CDR2 are SEHNR and FQNEAQ (reference sequence). The CDR3 is 16 amino acids. As DNA, the CDR3 is TGTGCCAGCAGCAAAAGGAGCCTGATAGCCAAAAACATTCAGTACTTC. Its translation is CASSKRSLIAKNIQYF.

The chain is built from TRBV11-2 and TRBJ2-7; tentatively, D is TRBD1 (6 bases). Trimming pared 2 bases from V and 4 bases from J, leaving 12 bases between. The length of the CDR3 is 14 residues. Germline V gene data show CDR1 as SGHAT and CDR2 as FQNNGV. The CDR3 region has the DNA TGTGCCAGCAGCTTATGGCTGGGGGCTTACGAGCAGTACTTC. Translating it yields CASSLWLGAYEQYF.

The chain links TRBV2 to TRBJ1-2; perhaps TRBD1 as D (6 bases). V was shortened by 2 bases and J by 4 bases, with 8 bases between the two germline ends. CDR1 and CDR2 (germline): SNHLY, FYNNEI. The CDR3 sequence is 13 residues long. Written as DNA, the CDR3 is TGTGCCAGCAGTGAACAGGACAGCTATGGCTACACCTTC. Its protein is CASSEQDSYGYTF.

The chain couples TRBV11-2 to TRBJ2-1; D is perhaps TRBD2 (5 bases). Trimming pared 7 bases from V and 7 bases from J, leaving 8 bases between. The CDR3 totals 11 residues. Germline V gene data show CDR1 as SGHAT and CDR2 as FQNNGV. The CDR3 reads CASNGENEQFF. The DNA for the CDR3 is TGTGCCAGCAATGGGGAGAATGAGCAGTTCTTC.

This clonotype came up many times. Since the CDR3 does not end with the conserved phenylalanine or tryptophan, this likely comes from a read error. V and J are TRBV6-4 and TRBJ1-1; 7 bases fit TRBD1. This CDR3 has 19 residues. Germline CDR1 and CDR2: MRHNA and SNTAGT. The V and J ends lost 6 bases and 0 bases, in that order; junction bases with no gene match: 19. CDR3 sequence: CASRTRGQTNLYMNTEAFL. CDR3 coding DNA: TGTGCCAGCAGAACAAGGGGACAGACAAACCTTTACATGAACACTGAAGCTTTCCTT.

The chain recombines TRBV12-3 or TRBV12-4 with TRBJ1-5, with a possible D match to TRBD1 (6 bases). V lost 6 bases, J lost 6 bases, and 15 bases lay in between. CDR3 length equals 14 residues. CDR3 protein: CASSTDGGRQPQHF. The CDR3 DNA reads as TGTGCCAGCAGCACGGACGGGGGGCGTCAGCCCCAGCATTTT.

Only a few counts were recorded for this clonotype. The genes are TRBV12-5 and TRBJ1-2, with 9 positions matching TRBD1. Germline lookup yields CDR1 LGHNT and CDR2 FRNRAP. V lost 1 base, J lost 6 bases, and 12 bases stayed unmatched. This CDR3 is 17 amino acids long. The CDR3 region is CASGLEITGGPFNGYTF. DNA of the CDR3: TGTGCTAGTGGTTTGGAAATAACAGGGGGCCCATTTAATGGCTACACCTTC.

This clonotype has a count of ten or more. V gene TRBV27 combines with J gene TRBJ2-7; the match to TRBD2 covers 10 bases. Trimming at V came to 5 bases and at J to 7 bases, leaving 20 bases not matched to a gene. The CDR3 spans 18 residues. Per germline, CDR1 MNHEY and CDR2 SMNVEV (reference sequence). CDR3 residues: CASSPYNLLAGGKDEQYF. CDR3 DNA sequence: TGTGCCAGCAGTCCGTACAACCTATTAGCGGGGGGTAAGGATGAGCAGTACTTC.

This clonotype showed up many times. The chain is built from TRBV6-2 or TRBV6-3 and TRBJ1-1, with TRBD1 as a possible D gene (6 bases). The V gene's germline CDR1 is MNHEY and CDR2 SVGEGT. The CDR3 extends over 14 amino acids. Trimming removed 7 bases at V and 5 bases at J, with 17 bases between. CDR3 in amino acids: CASIEGGRWTEAFF. DNA of the CDR3: TGTGCCAGCATCGAGGGGGGTCGGTGGACTGAAGCTTTCTTT.

Ten or more counts support this clonotype. The V call is TRBV25-1, the J call TRBJ1-1; perhaps TRBD1 as D (6 bases). This CDR3 comprises 15 residues. CDR1 and CDR2 from the germline V gene are MGHDK and SYGVNS. V was pared by 4 bases and J by 7 bases, with 19 bases between. The CDR3 region has the DNA TGTGCCAGCAGTGCCGTCCTGCCGGGAGGGGGTGAAGCTTTCTTT. Amino acids: CASSAVLPGGGEAFF.

V and J are TRBV24-1 and TRBJ1-1; D gene uncertain. V shed 3 bases and J shed 3 bases, with 19 bases lying between them. Germline CDR1 reads KGHDR; CDR2 reads SFDVKD. The CDR3 runs 17 residues. CDR3 DNA: TGTGCCACCAGTGATCGGAGGGCCGGTCAAGGGTACACTGAAGCTTTCTTT. Translated: CATSDRRAGQGYTEAFF.

This clonotype was recorded many times. The V gene is TRBV12-3 or TRBV12-4, the J gene TRBJ1-5; perhaps TRBD1 as D (6 bases). The CDR3 has 14 residues. Trimming took off 7 bases at V and 8 bases at J, with 18 bases between the two ends. CDR3 DNA: TGTGCCAGCACCACGGGAAGGGGGGAAGAGCCCCAGCATTTT. As protein: CASTTGRGEEPQHF.

This clonotype was picked up a small number of times. This chain links TRBV4-2 with TRBJ2-7; 9 nucleotides agree with TRBD2. Unmatched junction bases numbered 3, after V lost 2 bases and J lost 4 bases. CDR1 is LGHNA, CDR2 YNFKEQ, per germline. The CDR3 spans 14 residues. The DNA of the CDR3 is TGTGCCAGCAGCCAACAGCGGGGGGCTTACGAGCAGTACTTC. Amino acid sequence: CASSQQRGAYEQYF.

In its sample, this clonotype was seen a few times. This chain connects TRBV10-3 to TRBJ1-1, with 10 bases that match TRBD1. Losses at the gene ends were 5 bases for V and 4 bases for J; bases not matched to a gene: 19. Germline CDR1 is ENHRY and CDR2 is SYGVKD. The CDR3 is 19 amino acids. The CDR3 reads CAISRDPLAGQGSSTEAFF. CDR3 DNA sequence: TGTGCCATCAGTCGTGACCCATTGGCGGGACAGGGGAGTAGCACTGAAGCTTTCTTT.